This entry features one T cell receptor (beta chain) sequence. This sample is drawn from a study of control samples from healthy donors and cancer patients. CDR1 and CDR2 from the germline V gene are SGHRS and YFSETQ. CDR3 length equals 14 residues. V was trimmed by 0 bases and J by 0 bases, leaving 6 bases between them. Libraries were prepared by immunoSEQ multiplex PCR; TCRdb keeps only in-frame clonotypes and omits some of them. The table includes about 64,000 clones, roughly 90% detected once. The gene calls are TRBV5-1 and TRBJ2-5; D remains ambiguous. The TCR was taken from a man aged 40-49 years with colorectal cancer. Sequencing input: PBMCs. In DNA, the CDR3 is TGCGCCAGCAGCTTGGGCGCGGACCAAGAGACCCAGTACTTC. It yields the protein CASSLGADQETQYF.